This T cell receptor beta chain came from a study of molecular identifiers for immune sequencing clone quantification. Study results and limitations: The sizes of highly expanded clones could be underestimated when identical TCR molecules share a barcode.

Germline CDR1 SGHTA, CDR2 FQGNSA. The CDR3 extends over 14 amino acids. Note on this clonotype: The target antigen is unknown. Possible read error: a much larger clone is one base away.

TCRdb re-called the PCR reads through MiXCR, storing one row per CDR3 protein. Of about 100,000 distinct CDR3 sequences in the sample, 35% to 40% were seen once. The origin of this receptor is a human donor in good health. Some libraries in this study had Jurkat cell RNA spiked in. This chain uses TRBV7-2 with TRBJ2-3; 8 bases align to TRBD2. The sequenced sample consisted of naive CD8+ T cells from blood, with Jurkat cell RNA spiked in. Subset indicated: FACS-sorted CD8+CD4-CCR7+CD45RA+ naive T cells. CDR3 coding DNA: TGTGCCTGCAGCTTAGTGGAGCGGGAGGATACGCAGTATTTT. As protein: CACSLVEREDTQYF.